Listed below are T cell receptor beta chains from one sample, sequenced in a study of shared clonotypes between healthy human individuals. Here immunoSEQ multiplex PCR was the method, and the copy in TCRdb shows in-frame clones only, minus some. The sample consists of about 1.1 million clones, roughly 77% of them appearing once. Sequencing was done on a sample of memory CD4+ T cells from PBMCs. The receptors derive from a man aged 18 to 35 in good health. Some clones in this sample may be carry-over from other donors' samples. The CDR3 runs from the conserved cysteine through the conserved F or W. A D gene is named only where the DNA matches it firmly. The listing skips clone size in some rows; elsewhere it reads once, few, many or a size class.

j_gene,v_gene,abundance,d_gene,CDR3aa,CDR3nt
TRBJ2-2,TRBV5-1,NA,NA,CASSPQGVTGELFF,TGCGCCAGCAGCCCCCAAGGGGTGACCGGGGAGCTGTTTTTT
TRBJ2-1,TRBV7-9,NA,NA,CASSLVGAQDNNEQFF,TGTGCCAGCAGCTTAGTAGGGGCCCAAGACAACAATGAGCAGTTCTTC
TRBJ1-3,TRBV28,NA,NA,CASSPILRNTIYF,TGTGCCAGCAGTCCGATCCTCAGAAACACCATATATTTT
TRBJ2-1,TRBV5-1,NA,NA,CASSLARDNEQFF,TGCGCCAGCAGCTTGGCCAGGGACAATGAGCAGTTCTTC
TRBJ1-5,TRBV6-6,NA,TRBD1,CASRPRQGHQPQHF,TGTGCCAGCAGGCCGAGACAGGGACATCAGCCCCAGCATTTT
TRBJ1-5,TRBV30,NA,TRBD1,CAWSNRGAQPQHF,TGTGCCTGGAGCAACAGGGGGGCTCAGCCCCAGCATTTT
TRBJ2-1,TRBV29-1,NA,NA,CSVELLVGYNEQFF,TGCAGCGTTGAACTCTTAGTGGGGTACAATGAGCAGTTCTTC
TRBJ2-3,TRBV5-1,NA,TRBD1,CASSLDTTGRVTDTQYF,TGCGCCAGCAGCTTGGACACGACAGGGCGGGTCACAGATACGCAGTATTTT
TRBJ1-2,TRBV7-8,NA,NA,CASSPRWGGGYTF,TGTGCCAGCAGCCCGCGGTGGGGTGGGGGCTACACCTTC
TRBJ2-3,TRBV6-4,NA,NA,CASSDRGPPDTQYF,TGTGCCAGCAGTGACAGGGGTCCCCCAGATACGCAGTATTTT
TRBJ2-7,TRBV5-1,NA,TRBD2,CASSWTLAGGGYEQYF,TGCGCCAGCAGCTGGACCCTAGCGGGAGGTGGGTACGAGCAGTACTTC
TRBJ1-5,TRBV28,NA,NA,CASSLLARYIFQPQHF,TGTGCCAGCAGTTTATTGGCCAGGTATATCTTTCAGCCCCAGCATTTT
TRBJ2-2,TRBV27,NA,TRBD2,CASKSPVRGRPWTGELFF,TGTGCCAGCAAGTCCCCCGTGCGGGGGAGGCCGTGGACCGGGGAGCTGTTTTTT
TRBJ2-1,TRBV10-3,NA,NA,CAISEFGASSYNEQFF,TGTGCCATCAGTGAGTTTGGGGCGAGCTCCTACAATGAGCAGTTCTTC
TRBJ2-5,TRBV2,NA,NA,CASSERGGAQYF,TGTGCCAGCAGTGAACGAGGCGGGGCCCAGTACTTC
TRBJ2-1,TRBV12-5,few,TRBD1,CASKRDRATYNEQFF,TGTGCTAGTAAACGGGACAGGGCAACCTACAATGAGCAGTTCTTC
TRBJ2-2,TRBV11-3,NA,TRBD2,CASCGLADTGELFF,TGTGCCAGCTGCGGACTAGCGGACACCGGGGAGCTGTTTTTT
TRBJ2-2,TRBV6-1,many,NA,CASTYREAGELFF,TGTGCCAGCACGTATAGGGAGGCCGGGGAGCTGTTTTTT
TRBJ1-1,TRBV6-5,NA,NA,CASRPSLHFEAFF,TGTGCCAGCAGACCCTCGCTCCATTTTGAAGCTTTCTTT
TRBJ2-1,TRBV7-9,NA,TRBD2,CASSAGLAEKWREQFF,TGTGCCAGCAGCGCCGGACTAGCGGAAAAATGGAGGGAGCAGTTCTTC
TRBJ2-6,TRBV10-1,NA,TRBD1,CASSSGTGGNSGANVLTF,TGCGCCAGCAGTTCCGGGACAGGGGGAAATTCTGGGGCCAACGTCCTGACTTTC
TRBJ2-2,TRBV5-1,NA,TRBD1,CASSLGRTGITGELFF,TGCGCCAGCAGCTTGGGGCGGACAGGTATCACCGGGGAGCTGTTTTTT
TRBJ2-1,TRBV6-1,NA,TRBD2,CASKKLAGGPNEQFF,TGTGCCAGCAAGAAACTAGCGGGAGGGCCAAATGAGCAGTTCTTC
TRBJ1-1,TRBV11-2,NA,NA,CASSPRQMNTEAFF,TGTGCCAGCAGCCCAAGACAGATGAACACTGAAGCTTTCTTT
TRBJ2-7,TRBV19,NA,TRBD1,CASRPQGARYEQYF,TGTGCCAGTAGACCACAGGGGGCGCGTTACGAGCAGTACTTC
TRBJ2-1,TRBV13,NA,NA,CASSLSRLSYNKQFF,TGTGCCAGCAGCTTATCGCGGCTATCATACAATAAGCAGTTCTTC
TRBJ2-6,TRBV7-9,NA,NA,CASSIDPGGANVLTF,TGTGCCAGCAGCATCGACCCGGGGGGGGCCAACGTCCTGACTTTC
TRBJ1-2,TRBV28,NA,TRBD1,CASSSPGTAYGYTF,TGTGCCAGCAGTTCCCCCGGGACAGCCTATGGCTACACCTTC
TRBJ1-2,TRBV11-2,NA,TRBD1,CASSIGQGAMLSLGYTF,TGTGCCAGCAGCATAGGACAGGGGGCGATGCTTAGTCTGGGCTACACCTTC
TRBJ2-1,TRBV27,NA,NA,CASSLILLGGPNEQFF,TGTGCCAGCAGTTTAATTCTTCTCGGGGGGCCCAATGAGCAGTTCTTC
TRBJ2-5,TRBV7-3,NA,NA,CASSPQGGSQETQYF,TGTGCCAGCAGTCCGCAGGGCGGTTCCCAAGAGACCCAGTACTTC
TRBJ1-2,TRBV19,NA,TRBD1,CASTTRPGQGNSDYGYTF,TGTGCCAGTACTACTAGGCCGGGACAGGGGAATTCGGACTATGGCTACACCTTC
TRBJ2-1,TRBV5-4,NA,TRBD2,CASSSGLAGGPSYNEQFF,TGTGCCAGCAGCTCGGGACTAGCGGGAGGGCCTTCCTACAATGAGCAGTTCTTC
TRBJ2-7,TRBV27,many,TRBD1,CASRRDSYYEQYF,TGTGCCAGCCGCCGGGACAGCTACTACGAGCAGTACTTC
TRBJ2-1,TRBV11-2,once,NA,CASSFARGGGEQFF,TGTGCCAGCAGCTTTGCGCGAGGCGGTGGTGAGCAGTTCTTC
TRBJ2-3,TRBV7-9,NA,NA,CASGSGTDTQYF,TGTGCCAGCGGTAGCGGCACAGATACGCAGTATTTT
TRBJ2-2,TRBV18,NA,NA,CASSPGRYAGELFF,TGTGCCAGCTCACCGGGTCGTTACGCCGGGGAGCTGTTTTTT
TRBJ2-5,TRBV10-3,NA,NA,CAISESAGLETQYF,TGTGCCATCAGTGAGTCGGCAGGGCTAGAGACCCAGTACTTC
TRBJ1-1,TRBV6-5,NA,NA,CASSYSRGDTEAFF,TGTGCCAGCAGTTACTCGAGGGGAGACACTGAAGCTTTCTTT
TRBJ1-5,TRBV5-4,once,NA,CASSFGNQPQHF,TGTGCCAGCAGCTTCGGCAATCAGCCCCAGCATTTT
TRBJ1-5,TRBV19,few,NA,CASSPLGEGRNQPQHF,TGTGCCAGTAGTCCCCTCGGCGAGGGGAGGAATCAGCCCCAGCATTTT
TRBJ1-2,TRBV20-1,NA,NA,CGQRRAGYTF,TGCGGGCAGAGGAGGGCTGGCTACACCTTC
TRBJ1-2,TRBV7-8,NA,TRBD1,CASSLVPLQGAQGYTF,TGTGCCAGCAGCTTAGTCCCCTTACAGGGGGCGCAAGGCTACACCTTC
TRBJ2-6,TRBV5-8,NA,NA,CASSLVWTARTGANVLTF,TGTGCCAGCAGCTTGGTTTGGACAGCGCGCACTGGGGCCAACGTCCTGACTTTC
TRBJ2-1,TRBV5-6,NA,TRBD1,CASSRKLWDRYNEQFF,TGTGCCAGCAGCCGAAAATTATGGGACAGGTACAATGAGCAGTTCTTC
TRBJ2-7,TRBV18,NA,NA,CASSPSGDVGYEQYF,TGTGCCAGCTCACCATCAGGGGATGTTGGGTACGAGCAGTACTTC
TRBJ2-6,TRBV5-1,NA,NA,CASREISGANVLTF,TGCGCCAGCAGGGAAATCTCTGGGGCCAACGTCCTGACTTTC
TRBJ1-2,TRBV2,NA,NA,CASSEARANYGYTF,TGTGCCAGCAGTGAAGCTAGAGCTAACTATGGCTACACCTTC
TRBJ1-5,TRBV29-1,few,NA,CSVGEGSGNNQPQHF,TGCAGCGTTGGCGAGGGAAGTGGGAACAATCAGCCCCAGCATTTT
TRBJ2-7,TRBV7-3,once,TRBD2,CASSTQSGTGSSYEQYF,TGTGCCAGCAGCACACAAAGCGGGACGGGCAGCTCCTACGAGCAGTACTTC
TRBJ2-5,TRBV7-3,NA,NA,CASSSGRGLFAETQYF,TGTGCCAGCAGCTCGGGGCGGGGGCTCTTCGCAGAGACCCAGTACTTC
TRBJ2-5,TRBV29-1,NA,TRBD2,CSVRASGRGKETQYF,TGCAGCGTTAGGGCTAGCGGGAGGGGGAAGGAGACCCAGTACTTC
TRBJ2-1,TRBV10-1,NA,TRBD2,CASSDPGTSGSNEQFF,TGCGCCAGCAGTGACCCCGGGACTAGCGGGAGCAATGAGCAGTTCTTC
TRBJ2-3,TRBV2,few,NA,CASRIVRSTDTQYF,TGTGCCAGCAGAATCGTCCGTAGCACAGATACGCAGTATTTT
TRBJ2-7,TRBV29-1,once,TRBD1,CSGGQGGHEQYF,TGCAGCGGGGGACAGGGGGGACACGAGCAGTACTTC
TRBJ2-5,TRBV7-2,NA,TRBD1,CASSPRTGIQETQYF,TGTGCCAGCAGCCCAAGGACAGGGATCCAAGAGACCCAGTACTTC
TRBJ2-7,TRBV2,NA,NA,CATHQDGASYEQYF,TGTGCCACACACCAGGACGGAGCGTCCTACGAGCAGTACTTC
TRBJ2-3,TRBV30,NA,TRBD1,CAWDPGTGADTQYF,TGTGCCTGGGACCCCGGGACAGGGGCAGATACGCAGTATTTT
TRBJ2-1,TRBV5-1,NA,NA,CASSLGVSGDNEQFF,TGCGCCAGCAGCTTGGGGGTCTCGGGGGACAATGAGCAGTTCTTC
TRBJ1-2,TRBV29-1,NA,TRBD1,CSVEGTGVWYGYTF,TGCAGCGTTGAGGGGACAGGGGTATGGTATGGCTACACCTTC